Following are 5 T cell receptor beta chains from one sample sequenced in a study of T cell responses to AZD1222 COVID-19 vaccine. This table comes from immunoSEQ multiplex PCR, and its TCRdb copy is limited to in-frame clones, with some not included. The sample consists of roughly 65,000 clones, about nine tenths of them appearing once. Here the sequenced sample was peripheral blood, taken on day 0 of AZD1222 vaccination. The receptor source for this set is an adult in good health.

CDR3 loop: CASSEGDTYEQYF. CDR3 sequence (DNA): TGTGCCAGCAGTGAGGGGGACACCTACGAGCAGTACTTC. The genes are TRBV6-4 and TRBJ2-7; D might be TRBD1 (6 bases). In germline, CDR1 is MRHNA, CDR2 SNTAGT. The CDR3 has 13 residues. V shed 3 bases and J shed 2 bases, with 8 bases lying between them.

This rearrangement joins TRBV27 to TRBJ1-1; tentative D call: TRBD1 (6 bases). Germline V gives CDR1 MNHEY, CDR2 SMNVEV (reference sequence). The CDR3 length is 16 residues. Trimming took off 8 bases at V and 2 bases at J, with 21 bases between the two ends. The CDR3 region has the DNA TGTGCCAGCGGTAAACAGGGCGCCCCATTCAACACTGAAGCTTTCTTT. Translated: CASGKQGAPFNTEAFF.

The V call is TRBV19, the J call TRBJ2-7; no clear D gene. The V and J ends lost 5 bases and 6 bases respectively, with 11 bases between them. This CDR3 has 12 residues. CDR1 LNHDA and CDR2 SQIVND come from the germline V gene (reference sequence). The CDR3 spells CASSLGIGEQYF. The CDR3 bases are TGTGCCAGTAGTCTGGGTATCGGCGAGCAGTACTTC.

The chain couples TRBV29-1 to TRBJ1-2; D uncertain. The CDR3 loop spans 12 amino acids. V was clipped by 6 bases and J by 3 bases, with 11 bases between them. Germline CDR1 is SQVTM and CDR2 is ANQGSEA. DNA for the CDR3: TGCAGCGTAACCCGGGCTGACTATGGCTACACCTTC. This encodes CSVTRADYGYTF.

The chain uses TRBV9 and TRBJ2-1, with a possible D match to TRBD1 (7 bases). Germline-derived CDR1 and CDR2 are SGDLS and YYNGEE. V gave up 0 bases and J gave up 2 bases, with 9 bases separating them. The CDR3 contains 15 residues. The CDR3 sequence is CASSVAGGTYNEQFF. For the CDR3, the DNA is TGTGCCAGCAGCGTAGCAGGGGGGACCTACAATGAGCAGTTCTTC.